The sequence of this T cell receptor (beta chain) was determined in a study of CD8 T cells in Susac syndrome. Germline CDR1 and CDR2: MNHEY and SMNVEV (reference sequence). CDR3 length equals 13 residues. The germline V and J ends were trimmed by 5 bases and 0 bases, with 8 bases remaining between them. Reverse transcription of roughly 0.5 to 1 ug RNA was carried out with random hexamers. TCRdb reprocessed the immunoSEQ multiplex PCR reads via MiXCR and lists one record per CDR3 protein. The table includes fewer than 300,000 distinct CDR3 sequences, roughly 81% detected once. The V gene is TRBV27, the J gene TRBJ2-7; D call uncertain. The source material was CD8+ T cells from PBMCs. This receptor was obtained from a human donor with multiple sclerosis. In DNA form, the CDR3 reads TGTGCCAGCAGTCCCACCCTCTCCTACGAGCAGTACTTC. Translating it yields CASSPTLSYEQYF.